This is a list of T cell receptor beta chains from one sample in a study of vaccination and CD4 T cells after COVID-19. MiXCR, run by TCRdb on the PCR reads, gives a single entry per CDR3 protein. The sample consists of around 20,000 distinct CDR3 sequences, 35% to 45% of them appearing once. Their antigen targets remain unknown. Sequenced material: CD4+ T cells from blood, cultured in vitro, taken about 7 months after SARS-CoV-2 vaccination. The receptors here all came from a human donor who had recovered from COVID-19. Each CDR3 is given with its conserved first and last residue. D genes are given only for firm matches. Size tells how often a clone was seen (once, few, many) or the class of an expanded clone, and some rows leave it out.

V,size,J,D,CDR3,DNA
TRBV19,few,TRBJ2-5,TRBD2,CASSSRLAGGETQYF,TGTGCCAGTAGTTCTCGCCTAGCGGGGGGTGAGACCCAGTACTTC
TRBV6-1,medium-sized,TRBJ1-2,TRBD1,CASSPSTGGGRYGYTF,TGTGCCAGCAGTCCGTCGACAGGGGGGGGAAGGTATGGCTACACCTTC
TRBV20-1,medium-sized,TRBJ2-3,NA,CSANLGRPQYF,TGCAGTGCTAATTTAGGAAGGCCGCAGTATTTT
TRBV24-1,NA,TRBJ2-7,TRBD1,CATSFGTGMSYEQYF,TGTGCCACCAGCTTCGGGACAGGGATGTCCTACGAGCAGTACTTC
TRBV24-1,few,TRBJ2-4,NA,CATAETSSDIQYF,TGTGCCACCGCCGAGACTAGTTCGGACATTCAGTACTTC
TRBV11-3,NA,TRBJ2-1,NA,CASSLDRGADNEQFF,TGTGCCAGCAGCTTAGACCGGGGGGCCGACAATGAGCAGTTCTTC
TRBV2,NA,TRBJ2-1,TRBD2,CASTGLAGSENEQFF,TGTGCCTCGACGGGACTAGCGGGGTCTGAAAATGAGCAGTTCTTC
TRBV15,medium-sized,TRBJ2-5,NA,CATSRTDSWETQYF,TGTGCCACCAGCAGAACGGACAGTTGGGAGACCCAGTACTTC
TRBV20-1,once,TRBJ1-2,TRBD1,CSAGTGGSYYGYTF,TGCAGTGCCGGGACAGGGGGAAGCTACTATGGCTACACCTTC
TRBV10-3,few,TRBJ1-2,NA,CAISENPLAGHGYTF,TGTGCCATCAGTGAGAATCCCCTAGCAGGTCATGGCTACACCTTC
TRBV6-4,NA,TRBJ2-1,NA,CASGLGGEQFF,TGTGCCAGCGGACTCGGCGGGGAGCAGTTCTTC
TRBV10-3,NA,TRBJ2-2,TRBD1,CAITPGQHTGELFF,TGTGCCATCACCCCGGGACAGCACACCGGGGAGCTGTTTTTT
TRBV20-1,few,TRBJ1-6,NA,CSARVIGGASPLHF,TGCAGTGCTAGAGTGATAGGGGGTGCCTCACCCCTCCACTTT
TRBV19,few,TRBJ2-3,TRBD1,CASSVRGLSTDTQYF,TGTGCCAGTAGTGTCAGGGGGCTGAGCACAGATACGCAGTATTTT
TRBV6-5,NA,TRBJ2-2,NA,CASSYVHTGELFF,TGTGCCAGCAGTTATGTGCACACCGGGGAGCTGTTTTTT
TRBV25-1,NA,TRBJ2-5,TRBD1,CASSEPRGPQETQYF,TGTGCCAGCAGTGAACCCAGGGGGCCCCAAGAGACCCAGTACTTC
TRBV25-1,few,TRBJ1-5,NA,CASSGAGNQPQHF,TGTGCCAGCAGTGGGGCAGGCAATCAGCCCCAGCATTTT
TRBV6-5,NA,TRBJ2-7,NA,CASSYSSEEDEQYF,TGTGCCAGCAGTTACTCGAGTGAGGAGGACGAGCAGTACTTC
TRBV7-2,few,TRBJ2-5,NA,CASSLDPYQETQYF,TGTGCCAGCAGCTTAGACCCGTACCAAGAGACCCAGTACTTC
TRBV20-1,few,TRBJ2-7,NA,CSAIGAGTTPYEQYF,TGCAGTGCTATTGGGGCCGGGACAACACCCTACGAGCAGTACTTC
TRBV19,NA,TRBJ2-5,NA,CASKGDGQETQYF,TGTGCCAGCAAAGGGGATGGGCAGGAGACCCAGTACTTC
TRBV2,NA,TRBJ2-5,NA,CASSGLSIQETQYF,TGTGCCAGCAGTGGGCTAAGCATCCAAGAGACCCAGTACTTC
TRBV27,NA,TRBJ2-1,TRBD2,CASRASGRAIYEQFF,TGTGCCAGCAGGGCTAGCGGGAGGGCCATTTATGAGCAGTTCTTC
TRBV20-1,NA,TRBJ2-5,TRBD2,CSATGTSLAATQYF,TGCAGTGCTACCGGGACTAGCCTAGCTGCGACCCAGTACTTC